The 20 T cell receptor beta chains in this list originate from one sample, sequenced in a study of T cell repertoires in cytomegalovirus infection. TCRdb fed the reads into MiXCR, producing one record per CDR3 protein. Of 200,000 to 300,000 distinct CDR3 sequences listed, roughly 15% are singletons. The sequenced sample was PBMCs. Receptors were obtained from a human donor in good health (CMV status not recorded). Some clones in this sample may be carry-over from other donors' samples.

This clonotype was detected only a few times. CDR3 loop: CASSPWTGASSGANVLTF. CDR3 DNA: TGTGCCAGCAGCCCGTGGACAGGGGCAAGCTCTGGGGCCAACGTCCTGACTTTC. This rearrangement joins TRBV5-4 to TRBJ2-6; 9 bases match TRBD1. V shed 4 bases and J 0 bases; nucleotides not matched to a gene: 8. Germline V gene lookup returns CDR1 SGHNT and CDR2 YYREEE (reference sequence). This CDR3 comprises 18 residues.

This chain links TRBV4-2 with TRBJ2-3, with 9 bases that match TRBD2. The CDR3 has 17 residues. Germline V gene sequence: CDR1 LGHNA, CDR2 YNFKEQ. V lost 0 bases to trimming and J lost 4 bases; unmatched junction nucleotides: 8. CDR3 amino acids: CASSQETGTSISDTQYF. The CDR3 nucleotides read TGTGCCAGCAGCCAAGAGACCGGGACTAGCATCTCAGATACGCAGTATTTT.

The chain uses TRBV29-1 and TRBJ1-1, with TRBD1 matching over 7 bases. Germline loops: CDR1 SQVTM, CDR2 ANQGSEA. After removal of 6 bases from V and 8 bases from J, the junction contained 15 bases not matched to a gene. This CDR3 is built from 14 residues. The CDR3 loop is CSVKSVRQGSEAFF. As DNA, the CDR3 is TGCAGCGTCAAGTCCGTCCGACAGGGCTCAGAAGCTTTCTTT.

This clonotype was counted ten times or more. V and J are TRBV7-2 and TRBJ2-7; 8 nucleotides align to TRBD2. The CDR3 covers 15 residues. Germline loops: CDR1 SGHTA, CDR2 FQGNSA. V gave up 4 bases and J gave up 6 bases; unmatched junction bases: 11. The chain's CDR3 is CASSSSPGLAPEQYF. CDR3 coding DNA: TGTGCCAGCAGCTCATCTCCAGGACTAGCTCCCGAGCAGTACTTC.

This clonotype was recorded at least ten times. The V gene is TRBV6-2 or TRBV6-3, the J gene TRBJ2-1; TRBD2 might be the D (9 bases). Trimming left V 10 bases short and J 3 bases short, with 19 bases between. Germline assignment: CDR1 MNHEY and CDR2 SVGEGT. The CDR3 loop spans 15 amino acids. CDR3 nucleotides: TGTGCCACTCGCGGGGGGGGACAGGACTACAATGAGCAGTTCTTC. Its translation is CATRGGGQDYNEQFF.

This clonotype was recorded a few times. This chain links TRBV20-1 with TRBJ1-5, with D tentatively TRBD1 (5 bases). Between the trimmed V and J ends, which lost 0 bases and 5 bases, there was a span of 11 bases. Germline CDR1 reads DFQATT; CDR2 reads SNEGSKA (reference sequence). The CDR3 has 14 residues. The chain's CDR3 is CSARDTPGHQPQHF. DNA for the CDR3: TGCAGTGCTAGAGATACGCCAGGGCATCAGCCCCAGCATTTT.

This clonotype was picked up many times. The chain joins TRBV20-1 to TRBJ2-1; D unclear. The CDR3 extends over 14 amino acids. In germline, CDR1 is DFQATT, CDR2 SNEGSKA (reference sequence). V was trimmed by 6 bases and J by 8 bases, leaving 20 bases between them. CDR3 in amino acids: CSALRVSSRDEQFF. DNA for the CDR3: TGCAGTGCACTCCGGGTCTCCTCAAGGGATGAGCAGTTCTTC.

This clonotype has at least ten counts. CDR3 nucleotides: TGTGCCAGCAGCTTAACACGTACAGGGAGGTTGAACACTGAAGCTTTCTTT. As protein: CASSLTRTGRLNTEAFF. The rearrangement uses TRBV7-2 and TRBJ1-1, with D maybe TRBD1 (6 bases). CDR1 is SGHTA and CDR2 is FQGNSA in the germline V gene. V was shortened by 2 bases and J by 0 bases, with 16 bases between the two germline ends. The CDR3 has 17 amino acids. The full variable domain, in which reference TRBV7-2 and TRBJ1-1 provide the parts outside the CDR3, is GAGVSQSPSNKVTEKGKDVELRCDPISGHTALYWYRQSLGQGLEFLIYFQGNSAPDKSGLPSDRFSAERTGGSVSTLTIQRTQQEDSAVYLCASSLTRTGRLNTEAFFGQGTRLTVV.

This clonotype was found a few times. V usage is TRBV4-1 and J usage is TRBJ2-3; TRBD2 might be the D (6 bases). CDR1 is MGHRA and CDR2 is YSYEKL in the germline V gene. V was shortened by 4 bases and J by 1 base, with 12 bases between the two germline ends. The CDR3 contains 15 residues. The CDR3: CASSPRDSGTDTQYF. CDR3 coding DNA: TGCGCCAGCAGCCCCCGGGACTCGGGCACAGATACGCAGTATTTT.

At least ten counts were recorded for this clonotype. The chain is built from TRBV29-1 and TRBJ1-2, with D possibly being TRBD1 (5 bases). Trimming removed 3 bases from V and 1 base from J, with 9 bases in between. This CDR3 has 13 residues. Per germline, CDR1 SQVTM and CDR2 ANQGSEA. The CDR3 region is CSVDRVSNYGYTF. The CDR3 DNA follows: TGCAGCGTTGACAGGGTCAGTAACTATGGCTACACCTTC.

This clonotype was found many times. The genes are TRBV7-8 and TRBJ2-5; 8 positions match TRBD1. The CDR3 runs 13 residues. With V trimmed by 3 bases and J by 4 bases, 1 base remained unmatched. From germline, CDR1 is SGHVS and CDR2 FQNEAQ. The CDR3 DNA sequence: TGTGCCAGCAGCTTCCAGGGGGCAGAGACCCAGTACTTC. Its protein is CASSFQGAETQYF. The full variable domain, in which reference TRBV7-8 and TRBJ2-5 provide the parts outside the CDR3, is GAGVSQSPRYKVAKRGQDVALRCDPISGHVSLFWYQQALGQGPEFLTYFQNEAQLDKSGLPSDRFFAERPEGSVSTLKIQRTQQEDSAVYLCASSFQGAETQYFGPGTRLLVL.

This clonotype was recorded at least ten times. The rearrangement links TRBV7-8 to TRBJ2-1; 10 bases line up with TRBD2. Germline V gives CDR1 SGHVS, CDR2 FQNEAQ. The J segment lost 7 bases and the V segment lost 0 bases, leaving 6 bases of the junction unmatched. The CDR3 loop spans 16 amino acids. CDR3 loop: CASSLARGSGGNEQFF. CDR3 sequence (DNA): TGTGCCAGCAGCTTAGCGCGGGGTAGCGGGGGGAATGAGCAGTTCTTC.

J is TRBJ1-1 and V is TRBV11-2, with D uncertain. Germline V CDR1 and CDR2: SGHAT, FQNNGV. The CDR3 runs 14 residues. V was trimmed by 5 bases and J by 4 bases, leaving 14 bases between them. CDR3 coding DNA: TGTGCCAGCAGCCGTTCATCCATGGGCACTGAAGCTTTCTTT. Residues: CASSRSSMGTEAFF.

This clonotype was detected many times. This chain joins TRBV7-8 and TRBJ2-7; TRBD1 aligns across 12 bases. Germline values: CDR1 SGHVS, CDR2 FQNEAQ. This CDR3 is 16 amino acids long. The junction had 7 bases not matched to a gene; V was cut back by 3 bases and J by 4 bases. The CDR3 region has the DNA TGTGCCAGCAGCTTCCGGGCGGGACAGGGGGCTTACGAGCAGTACTTC. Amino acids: CASSFRAGQGAYEQYF.

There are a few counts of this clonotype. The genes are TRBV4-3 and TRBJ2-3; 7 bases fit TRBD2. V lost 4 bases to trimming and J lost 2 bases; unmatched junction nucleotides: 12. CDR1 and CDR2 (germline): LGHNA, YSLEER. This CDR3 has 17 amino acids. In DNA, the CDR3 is TGCGCCAGCAGCCTAAGCGGGGCCCATTCCCCCACAGATACGCAGTATTTT. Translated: CASSLSGAHSPTDTQYF.

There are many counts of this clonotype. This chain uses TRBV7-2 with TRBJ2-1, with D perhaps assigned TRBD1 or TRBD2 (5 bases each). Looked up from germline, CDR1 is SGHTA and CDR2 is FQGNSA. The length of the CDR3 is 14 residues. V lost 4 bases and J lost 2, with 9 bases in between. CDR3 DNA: TGTGCCAGCAGCTACAGAGGGGCCTACAATGAGCAGTTCTTC. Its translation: CASSYRGAYNEQFF.

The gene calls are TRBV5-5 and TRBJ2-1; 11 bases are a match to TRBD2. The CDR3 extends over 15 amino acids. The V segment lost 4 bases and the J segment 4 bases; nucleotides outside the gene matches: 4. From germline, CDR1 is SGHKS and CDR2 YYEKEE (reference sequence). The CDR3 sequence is CASSVAGGHYNEQFF. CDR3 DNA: TGTGCCAGCAGCGTAGCGGGGGGGCATTACAATGAGCAGTTCTTC.

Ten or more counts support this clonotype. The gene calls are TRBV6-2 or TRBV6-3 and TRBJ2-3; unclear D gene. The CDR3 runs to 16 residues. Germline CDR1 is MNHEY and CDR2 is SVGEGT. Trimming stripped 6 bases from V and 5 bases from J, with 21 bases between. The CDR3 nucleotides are TGTGCCAGCAGCCACCGGGCGGAGACTTGGATAGATACGCAGTATTTT. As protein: CASSHRAETWIDTQYF.

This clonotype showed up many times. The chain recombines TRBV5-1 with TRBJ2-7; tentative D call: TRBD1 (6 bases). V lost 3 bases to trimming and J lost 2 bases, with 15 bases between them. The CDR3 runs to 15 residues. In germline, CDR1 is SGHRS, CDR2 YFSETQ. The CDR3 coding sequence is TGCGCCAGCAGCTCTACCCCAACAGGGCCCTACGAGCAGTACTTC. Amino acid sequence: CASSSTPTGPYEQYF.

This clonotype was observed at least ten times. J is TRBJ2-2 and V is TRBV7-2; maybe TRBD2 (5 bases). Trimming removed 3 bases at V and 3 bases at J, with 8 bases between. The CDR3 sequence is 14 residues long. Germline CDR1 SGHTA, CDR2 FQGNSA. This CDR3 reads CASSFRGYTGELFF. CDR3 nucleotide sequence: TGTGCCAGCAGCTTTCGGGGTTACACCGGGGAGCTGTTTTTT. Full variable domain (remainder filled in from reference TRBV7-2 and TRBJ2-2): GAGVSQSPSNKVTEKGKDVELRCDPISGHTALYWYRQSLGQGLEFLIYFQGNSAPDKSGLPSDRFSAERTGGSVSTLTIQRTQQEDSAVYLCASSFRGYTGELFFGEGSRLTVL.